This paragraph covers one T cell receptor (beta chain) sequence. The antigen is undetermined. Around day 10 of culture, CD4+ T cells were separated out. Two-dose vaccination with either BNT162b2 or mRNA-1273 was given to the participants. The method was immunoSEQ multiplex PCR; TCRdb's version includes in-frame clones alone and lacks a portion of them. The data hold 40,000 to 50,000 clones, with roughly 72% observed a single time. This sample was included in a study of vaccination effects on CD4 cells after COVID-19. About the study: Viral peptide pool expansion of antigen-specific CD4+ T cells preceded sequencing in the ViraFEST assay. Samples that were drawn after vaccination came a median of 72 days after the second dose. Findings and caveats of the study: Clones of infection and vaccine origin contracted markedly late after vaccination.

The material sequenced was CD4+ T cells from PBMCs cultured without peptide, taken after COVID-19 vaccination. The receptor was derived from a human donor who received a COVID-19 vaccine.

The CDR3 reads CASSFGTGTGVSETQYF. CDR3 nucleotide sequence: TGTGCCAGCAGCTTCGGAACCGGGACAGGGGTTAGCGAGACCCAGTACTTC. The rearrangement uses TRBV11-3 and TRBJ2-5, with 10 positions matching TRBD1. From germline, CDR1 is SGHNT and CDR2 YENEEA. The ends lost 3 bases at V and 5 bases at J; junction bases unmatched: 12. This CDR3 is built from 17 residues.